This is a list of T cell receptor beta chains from one sample in a study of shared clonotypes between healthy human individuals. Generated by immunoSEQ multiplex PCR, the TCRdb table keeps only in-frame clones and is missing some. The sample carries just over 2,000,000 clones, around 95% recorded once. Material for sequencing was naive CD4+ T cells sorted from blood. The origin of the receptors is a man younger than 35 in good health. CDR3s include the opening cysteine and the closing phenylalanine or tryptophan. Fields, in order: J gene, V gene, D gene, clone size, CDR3 DNA, CDR3 protein. The D gene is left open where the match is weak. Expanded clones are given a class, and other clones once, few, many or no size at all.

TRBJ2-3 TRBV18 NA NA TGTGCCAGCTCACCAGGGACCAGGAACCCTAGTAGCACAGATACGCAGTATTTT CASSPGTRNPSSTDTQYF
TRBJ1-2 TRBV29-1 NA NA TGCAGCGTTGTGACGACAGTCTATGGCTACACCTTC CSVVTTVYGYTF
TRBJ2-1 TRBV29-1 NA NA TGCAGCGTTGTGACCGGGAGTGAGCAGTTCTTC CSVVTGSEQFF
TRBJ1-1 TRBV16 NA NA TGTGCCAGCAGCCAGTACGAGGGCACTGAAGCTTTCTTT CASSQYEGTEAFF
TRBJ2-7 TRBV11-2 NA NA TGTGCCAGCGGCGTCGCGCCCGTCTACGAGCAGTACTTC CASGVAPVYEQYF
TRBJ2-3 TRBV27 TRBD2 NA TGTGCCAGCAGTTTATGGCGGGGGGGCACAGATACGCAGTATTTT CASSLWRGGTDTQYF
TRBJ1-4 TRBV14 NA NA TGTGCCAGCAGCCAATTGGGAGGCGAAAAACTGTTTTTT CASSQLGGEKLFF
TRBJ2-7 TRBV30 TRBD2 NA TGTGCCTGGACAGTAGCGGGATCCTACGAGCAGTACTTC CAWTVAGSYEQYF
TRBJ1-1 TRBV5-6 NA NA TGTGCCAGCAGCCACCGGGAGGCGAACACTGAAGCTTTCTTT CASSHREANTEAFF
TRBJ2-1 TRBV5-1 NA NA TGCGCCAGCAGCTTGGATCAGGGGAGCTTCAATGAGCAGTTCTTC CASSLDQGSFNEQFF
TRBJ1-4 TRBV30 NA NA TGTGCCTGGAGGGAGGGGTGGGCAACTAATGAAAAACTGTTTTTT CAWREGWATNEKLFF
TRBJ2-5 TRBV25-1 NA NA TGTGCCAGCAGTGACGAGACAAAGTACCAAGAGACCCAGTACTTC CASSDETKYQETQYF
TRBJ2-3 TRBV7-7 TRBD2 NA TGTGCTAGCAGCCCCTACTTGGCGGGAGGACCAGATACGCAGTATTTT CASSPYLAGGPDTQYF
TRBJ2-2 TRBV28 TRBD1 NA TGTGCCAGCAGTACAGGGGGCGACACCGGGGAGCTGTTTTTT CASSTGGDTGELFF
TRBJ1-2 TRBV5-4 NA NA TGTGCCAGCAGCCCTGACGGTCGTAACTATGGCTACACCTTC CASSPDGRNYGYTF
TRBJ2-1 TRBV30 NA NA TGTGCCTGGAGTGTATCCCCGGCCAGGAAGCAGTTCTTC CAWSVSPARKQFF
TRBJ2-1 TRBV10-1 NA NA TGCGCCAGCAGTGAGTCACGCGGATACCAGCAGTTCTTC CASSESRGYQQFF
TRBJ2-3 TRBV7-2 NA once TGTGCCAGCAGCTTACAGGGTAGCCCAGATACGCAGTATTTT CASSLQGSPDTQYF